This T cell receptor (beta chain) was documented in a study of cytomegalovirus exposure and HLA in healthy donors (dated by TCRdb to about 2017). For the wider study: According to an earlier analysis of 587 of the donors, about 180 million T cells yielded 95 million to 140 million unique TCR beta sequences and approximately 300 Gb of sequence data. Roughly 300 gigabases of sequencing data and approximately 80 million unique TCR sequences were included in an early release covering under 650 HLA-typed donors. The genetic ancestry cluster associated with self-reported Caucasian donors included 81% of the roughly 410 genotyped donors. The aim of the study was to test whether cataloging public T cell receptors could identify signatures of past pathogen exposure. The T cell repertoires of 670 or so subjects were profiled by immunosequencing and related to cytomegalovirus serostatus. A separate validation cohort of more than 100 different subjects was used in addition to the roughly 620-subject first cohort. The study combined high-throughput TCR immunosequencing, statistical association of individual TCRs with disease status, and machine learning to predict cytomegalovirus infection status. A later analysis re-examined previously published TCR beta repertoires from several hundred donors and added high-resolution HLA genotyping to investigate patterns of TCR occurrence. Rather than drawing on any new phenotypic data, the later analysis identified candidate immune exposures from TCR beta sequences and the way those sequences occurred across donors. An earlier analysis of about 620 of the donors applied high-throughput TCR beta sequencing to assess whether each TCR beta V gene segment acted as functional or pseudogenic. Donor age, sex, ethnicity and CMV serostatus were collected together with the repertoire data. A later genetic analysis used genome-wide SNP genotypes for 398 of the 666 donors, treating that subset as a discovery cohort. Every repertoire in the discovery cohort had been generated on one and the same sequencing platform. HLA typing covered class I and class II loci at four-digit resolution. Typing coverage differed by locus: A, B, C, DRB1 and DQB1 were typed in roughly 629-630 donors, DQA1 in approximately 520, DPA1 in nearly 610, and DPB1 in 472. Four to six DR-DQ haplotypes were handled as single units for association and clustering because linkage in the cohort was strong. On average, around 200,000 unique TCR beta nucleotide sequences were sequenced per donor among 300 to 500 genotyped donors of the cohort, with around 19% of those sequences being non-productive. What the authors observed across the whole study: Assigning TCR associations to individual alleles was difficult when HLA alleles, especially DR and DQ, strongly co-occurred. V-gene and J-gene trimming of TCR beta chains was associated with a missense DCLRE1C variant in a later genetic analysis, and the association was replicated in an independent cohort. A later analysis found that most CMV-associated TCR beta chains appeared HLA-restricted, with HLA associations seemingly driven largely by CMV exposure. Only TCR beta chains were sequenced in this cohort, and the absence of alpha or paired-chain data limited detectable features. The sequencing pipeline was judged likely to have produced a cluster of highly shared sequence variants as a technical artifact. In vitro tests confirmed that three of the cytomegalovirus-associated TCR beta chains recognize cytomegalovirus antigens. A total of 150 to 200 TCR beta chains were listed by the study as associated with cytomegalovirus. In a later analysis, HLA-associated TCR beta chains were found to be more clonally expanded and to have lower generation probabilities than equally common non-associated chains. HLA typing was unavailable for some donors at each locus, so association tests used only the typed subset. Some IMGT-functional V segments, including TRBV6-2 and TRBV6-3, could not be told apart with the 87-base-pair reads, so those segments were excluded. Most TCR sequences were observed very rarely across donors, whereas some public TCRs were present in many individuals. For the cohort, immune exposure information was limited to CMV serostatus. According to a later genetic analysis, donors in an Asian-associated ancestry cluster had fewer N-insertions in productive TCRs than the approximately 690-donor mean. The presence/absence analyses assumed that sequencing depth was roughly uniform across donors, and that assumption may not be true. Several of the top co-occurrence clusters appeared to be linked to parvovirus B19, influenza, CMV and Epstein-Barr virus, according to a later analysis. In an earlier analysis of around 500 of the donors, most TCR beta V segments appeared in productive rearrangements about 90% or about 30% of the time, broadly matching IMGT annotations. In a later analysis, around 17,000 TCR beta sequences were associated with specific HLA alleles at a false discovery rate of 0.05. A later analysis found that TCR association rates varied across HLA loci, with DRB1 alleles showing the most associated TCRs and HLA-C alleles the fewest. In both the original and validation cohorts, the classifier was reported to diagnose cytomegalovirus status with high specificity and sensitivity. The earlier analysis of approximately 590 of the donors excluded roughly 17 rarely observed V segments, including chromosome 9 orphons, because counts were too low. A further reported finding was that TCR beta sequences accurately predicted the HLA-A and HLA-B alleles for most subjects in the first cohort. Correlated functional status among segregating V segments might be attributable to linkage disequilibrium, but an unknown experimental factor could not be ruled out. The authors suggested that the approach could potentially be extended to other disease states and immunological phenotypes.

Preparation of the library involved the immunoSEQ multiplex PCR assay. For the multiplex PCR, a mixture combining 60 forward primers for TCR Vbeta segments and 13 reverse primers for TCR Jbeta segments was used. The CDR3 region of rearranged TCR beta genes was amplified from genomic DNA with a multiplex PCR assay. The Illumina HiSeq System was used to sequence the amplified TCR beta libraries as 87-base-pair reads. Per the original workflow: Across the 666 repertoires, a later analysis counted 60 million to 90 million unique TCR beta chains, around 11 million of which were shared by at least two donors. To remove PCR and sequencing errors, raw reads were error-corrected and collapsed into unique sequences using a nearest-neighbor algorithm that merged closely related sequences. Alignment of CDR3 sequences to IMGT reference sequences was used to assign V, D and J gene segments. For a sequence to be retained, a match of at least six nucleotides was required to both a V gene segment and a J gene segment. A rearrangement counted as productive if the CDR3 had no stop codons and remained in frame with V and J, and every other rearrangement counted as non-productive. Following IMGT convention, CDR3 was defined as the stretch from the second conserved V-encoded cysteine up to the conserved J-encoded phenylalanine. Sequences without an unambiguous match to a single V gene segment were excluded from the earlier analysis of over 500 of the donors. In an earlier analysis of several hundred of the donors, V segments were called functional above 56.7% productive rearrangements and were called segregating when the between-donor standard deviation exceeded 5%. A statistical classification framework was developed to diagnose cytomegalovirus status using the catalog of TCR beta chain sequences. In a later analysis, V and J genes were assigned by comparing TCR nucleotide sequences against IMGT/GENE-DB human TR gene sequences. Using the TCRdist pipeline, a later analysis assigned CDR3 sequences along with most-parsimonious VDJ recombination scenarios. A later analysis defined each TCR beta chain by its CDR3 amino acid sequence plus V-gene family, and excluded reads lacking a unique V-gene family. To address suspected cross-contamination and a sequencing artifact, a later analysis removed 450 to 700 highly shared, low-generation-probability nucleotide sequences. In a later analysis, a clonal expansion index for each public chain was calculated from normalized within-repertoire ranks of inferred template counts. In a later analysis, generation probabilities were computed using a VDJ recombination model fitted to out-of-frame rearrangements, and the results were checked against IGoR. Hypergeometric tests were used in a later analysis to score TCR-TCR, TCR-HLA and TCR-CMV co-occurrence, with a repertoire-size bias correction applied to the TCR pairs. False discovery rates were estimated in a later analysis by permuting HLA or CMV assignments 20 times. In a later analysis, co-occurring TCRs were grouped using DBSCAN, and TCRdist sequence similarity was added for clustering within HLA-allele-positive subsets. Repertoires with fewer than 30,000 or more than 120,000 public chains were left out of co-occurrence clustering, as were five repertoires with anomalous nucleotide sharing. The table was pulled from immuneACCESS by TCRdb, which kept in-frame rearrangements only. Such tables lose some clones; where checked, under half of the loss comes from unresolved V genes, and the rest has no known cause. D and trimming were read from the DNA, whereas the V and J calls and clone size are those reported in that table. The sample records 150,000 to 250,000 clones, 65% to 90% of which are singletons. In total, the top ten clones hold around 2.3% of the sample.

Concerning this clone: Which antigen it targets is not known. One base away there is no much larger clone; base qualities are not given.

In total, approximately 700 healthy bone marrow donors made up the cohort. Cohort members were all nominally healthy when sampled, although unrecorded immune exposures were likely present. The donor was CMV seronegative and belonged to the group of 320 or so seronegative cohort members. A peripheral blood sample was collected from each donor, and TCR beta sequencing was performed on peripheral blood mononuclear cells. The Qiagen DNeasy Blood Extraction Kit was used to extract genomic DNA from the blood cell samples. Including cysteine and phenylalanine, the CDR3 has 18 amino acids. Only the CDR3 portion is preserved as DNA: 54 bases, with reading frame beginning at the first base. For CDR1 and CDR2, the germline V gene lists SNHLY and FYNNEI. V loses 1 base, J loses 11 bases, and the germline ends lie 29 bases apart.

Sequenced sample: PBMCs. The TCR was taken from a woman between 50 and 59 years old in good health and CMV-seronegative. The rearranged chain carries TRBV2 and TRBJ2-5; the D gene is perhaps TRBD2, from 6 matching bases. The nucleotide sequence reads as follows: TGTGCCAGCAGTGAAGTAACTAGCTTCATCGATGACCTCCGCGGGCAGTACTTC. This gives the protein CASSEVTSFIDDLRGQYF.